One sample yielded the 3 T cell receptor beta chains listed below, sequenced in a study of blood T cell repertoires in COVID-19. Assay used: immunoSEQ multiplex PCR; TCRdb lists only in-frame clones, some missing. This sample has 60,000 to 85,000 clones, with about 84% found just once. Sequenced: peripheral blood. The receptors here all came from a human donor in a cohort sampled during active COVID-19.

The chain carries TRBV2 and TRBJ1-1, with TRBD1 as a possible D gene (5 bases). The CDR3 is 15 residues long. Germline CDR1 and CDR2: SNHLY and FYNNEI. Trimming shortened V by 1 base and J by 3 bases, and 12 bases separated the two germline ends. The CDR3 loop reads CASSEVETAYTEAFF. CDR3 coding DNA: TGTGCCAGCAGTGAAGTGGAGACAGCTTACACTGAAGCTTTCTTT.

V is TRBV10-3 and J is TRBJ1-3; D is unclear. Looked up from germline, CDR1 is ENHRY and CDR2 is SYGVKD. V lost 3 bases and J 3 bases, leaving 12 bases between the germline ends. The CDR3 is 15 residues long. In DNA form, the CDR3 reads TGTGCCATCAGTGACCCCTTGGCGGGTGGAAACACCATATATTTT. This encodes CAISDPLAGGNTIYF.

This clone was seen a few times. CDR3 coding DNA: TGTGCCAGTAGTAGCCGACAGGCTGAGACCCAGTACTTC. Its translation is CASSSRQAETQYF. This chain connects TRBV19 to TRBJ2-5, with a tentative D call TRBD1 (6 bases). The CDR3 covers 13 residues. Germline assignment: CDR1 LNHDA and CDR2 SQIVND (reference sequence). With 4 bases removed from V and 5 bases from J, the gap between germline ends came to 11 bases.